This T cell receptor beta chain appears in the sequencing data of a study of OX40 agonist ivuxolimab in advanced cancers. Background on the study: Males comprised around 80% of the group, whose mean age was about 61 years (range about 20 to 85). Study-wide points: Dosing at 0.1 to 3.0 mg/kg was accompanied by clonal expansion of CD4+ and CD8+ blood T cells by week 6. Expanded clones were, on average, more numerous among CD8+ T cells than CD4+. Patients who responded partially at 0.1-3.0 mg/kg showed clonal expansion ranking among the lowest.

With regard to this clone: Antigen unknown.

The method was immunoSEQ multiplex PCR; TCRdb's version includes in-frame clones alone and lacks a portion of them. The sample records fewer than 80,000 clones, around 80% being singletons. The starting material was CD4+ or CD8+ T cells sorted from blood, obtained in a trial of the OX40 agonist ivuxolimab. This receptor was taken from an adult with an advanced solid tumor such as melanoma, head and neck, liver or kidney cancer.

The CDR3 region has the DNA TGTGCCAGCAGGGAGGGGGAAGGGAGAATCAAACCCCAGCATTTT. The encoded protein is CASREGEGRIKPQHF. J is TRBJ1-5 and V is TRBV6-5, with D perhaps matching TRBD1 (6 bases). The CDR3 runs 15 residues. Germline V gene sequence: CDR1 MNHEY, CDR2 SVGAGI. Trimming cost V 6 bases and J 10 bases, with 22 bases left between them.